This paragraph covers one T cell receptor beta chain sequence. The target antigen is unknown. CDR3 length equals 14 residues. Germline values: CDR1 SGHRS, CDR2 YFSETQ. The ends lost 2 bases at V and 1 base at J; junction bases unmatched: 0. This sample is part of a study of long-term antiretroviral therapy in people with HIV. Survey level was the resolution at which the v3.0 immunoSEQ assay ran. TCRdb's copy holds only in-frame clones and misses some; the assay was immunoSEQ multiplex PCR. In the table there are tens of thousands of clones, roughly 85% of which are singletons. Broader study findings: With ART, diversity went up but was still lower than in transplant donor controls.

The sequence was collected from a man younger than 35 with HIV. The chain uses TRBV5-1 and TRBJ2-5, with TRBD2 matching 9 bases. Sequences were derived from unsorted PBMCs, sampled 2.2 years after starting antiretroviral therapy. CDR3 protein: CASSLLAGQETQYF. For the CDR3, the DNA is TGCGCCAGCAGCTTACTAGCGGGCCAAGAGACCCAGTACTTC.